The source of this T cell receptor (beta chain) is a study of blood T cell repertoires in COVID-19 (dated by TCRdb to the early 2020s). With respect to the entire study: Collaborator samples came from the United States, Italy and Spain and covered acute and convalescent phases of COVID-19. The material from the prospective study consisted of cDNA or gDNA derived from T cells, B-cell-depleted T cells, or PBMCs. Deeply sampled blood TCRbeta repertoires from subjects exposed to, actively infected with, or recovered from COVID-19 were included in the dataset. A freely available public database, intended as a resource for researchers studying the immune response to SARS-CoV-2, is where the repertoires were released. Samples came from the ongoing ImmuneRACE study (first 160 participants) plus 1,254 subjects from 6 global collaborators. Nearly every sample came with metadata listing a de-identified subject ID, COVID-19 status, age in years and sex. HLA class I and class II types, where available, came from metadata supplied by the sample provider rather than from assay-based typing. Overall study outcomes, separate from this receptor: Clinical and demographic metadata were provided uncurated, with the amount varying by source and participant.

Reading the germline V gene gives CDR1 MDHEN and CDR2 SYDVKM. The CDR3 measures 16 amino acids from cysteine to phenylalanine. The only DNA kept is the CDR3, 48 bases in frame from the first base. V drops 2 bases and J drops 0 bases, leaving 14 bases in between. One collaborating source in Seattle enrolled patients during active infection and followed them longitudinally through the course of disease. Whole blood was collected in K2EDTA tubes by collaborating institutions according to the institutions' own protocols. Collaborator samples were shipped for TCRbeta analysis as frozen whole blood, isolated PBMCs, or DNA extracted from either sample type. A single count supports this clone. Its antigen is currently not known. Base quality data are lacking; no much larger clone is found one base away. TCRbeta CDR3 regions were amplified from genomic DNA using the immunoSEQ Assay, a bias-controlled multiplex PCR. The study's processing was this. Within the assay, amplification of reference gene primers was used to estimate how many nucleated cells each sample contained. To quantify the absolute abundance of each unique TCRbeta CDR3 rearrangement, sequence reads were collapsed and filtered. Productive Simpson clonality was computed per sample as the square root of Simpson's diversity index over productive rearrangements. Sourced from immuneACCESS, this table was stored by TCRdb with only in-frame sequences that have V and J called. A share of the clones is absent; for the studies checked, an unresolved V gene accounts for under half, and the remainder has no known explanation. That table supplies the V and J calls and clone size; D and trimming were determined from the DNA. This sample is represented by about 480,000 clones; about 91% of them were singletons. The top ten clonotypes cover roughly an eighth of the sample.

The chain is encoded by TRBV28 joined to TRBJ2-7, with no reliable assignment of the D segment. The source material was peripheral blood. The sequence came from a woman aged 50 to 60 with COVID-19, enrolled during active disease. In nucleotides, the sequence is TGTGCCAGCAGTTTAAGTGAGAGCCCAAGCTCCTACGAGCAGTACTTC. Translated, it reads CASSLSESPSSYEQYF.